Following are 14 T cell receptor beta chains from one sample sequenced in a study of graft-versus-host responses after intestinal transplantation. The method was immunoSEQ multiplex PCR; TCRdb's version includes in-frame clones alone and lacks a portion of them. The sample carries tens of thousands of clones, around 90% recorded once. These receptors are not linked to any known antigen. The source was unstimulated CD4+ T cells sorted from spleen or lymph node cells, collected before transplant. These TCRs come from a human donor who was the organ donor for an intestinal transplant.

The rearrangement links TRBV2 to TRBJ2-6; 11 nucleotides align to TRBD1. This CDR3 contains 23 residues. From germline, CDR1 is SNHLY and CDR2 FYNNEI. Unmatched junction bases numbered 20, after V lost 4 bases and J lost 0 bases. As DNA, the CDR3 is TGTGCCAGCAGTGTTTTACTACGCTGGACCGGACAGGGGGCTCTCTCTGGGGCCAACGTCCTGACTTTC. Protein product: CASSVLLRWTGQGALSGANVLTF.

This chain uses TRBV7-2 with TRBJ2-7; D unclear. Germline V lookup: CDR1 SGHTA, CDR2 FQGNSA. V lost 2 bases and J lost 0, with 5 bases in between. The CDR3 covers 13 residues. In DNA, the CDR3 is TGTGCCAGCAGCTTACAGAGCTCCTACGAGCAGTACTTC. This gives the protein CASSLQSSYEQYF.

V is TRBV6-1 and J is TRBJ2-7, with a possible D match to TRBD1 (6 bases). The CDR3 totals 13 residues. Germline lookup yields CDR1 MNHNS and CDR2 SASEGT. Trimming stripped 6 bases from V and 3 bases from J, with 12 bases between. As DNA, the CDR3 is TGTGCCAGCAGCCGACAGGAGTTCTACGAGCAGTACTTC. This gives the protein CASSRQEFYEQYF.

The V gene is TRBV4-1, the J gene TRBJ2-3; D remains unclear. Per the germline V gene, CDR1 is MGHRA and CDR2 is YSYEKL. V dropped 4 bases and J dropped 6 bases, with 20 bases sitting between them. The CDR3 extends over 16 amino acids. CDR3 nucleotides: TGCGCCAGCAGCCCCCCCACGAGGACCCTCGTGGATACGCAGTATTTT. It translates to CASSPPTRTLVDTQYF.

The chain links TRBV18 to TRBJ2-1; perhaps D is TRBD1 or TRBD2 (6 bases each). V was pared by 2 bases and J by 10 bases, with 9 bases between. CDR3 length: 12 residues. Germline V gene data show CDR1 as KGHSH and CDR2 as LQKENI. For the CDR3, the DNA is TGTGCCAGCTCACCAAGGGGGGACGAGCAGTTCTTC. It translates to CASSPRGDEQFF.

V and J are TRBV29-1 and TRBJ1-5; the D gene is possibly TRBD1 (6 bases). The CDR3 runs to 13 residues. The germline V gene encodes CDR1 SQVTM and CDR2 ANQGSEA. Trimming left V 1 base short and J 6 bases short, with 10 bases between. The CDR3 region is CSVEVGARQPQHF. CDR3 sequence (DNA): TGCAGCGTTGAAGTGGGGGCGCGTCAGCCCCAGCATTTT.

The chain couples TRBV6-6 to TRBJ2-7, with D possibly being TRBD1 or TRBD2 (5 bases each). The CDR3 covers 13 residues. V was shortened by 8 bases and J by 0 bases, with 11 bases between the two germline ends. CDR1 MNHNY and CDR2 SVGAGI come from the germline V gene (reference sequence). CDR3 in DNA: TGTGCCAGCGGCCGGGACGCCTCCTACGAGCAGTACTTC. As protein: CASGRDASYEQYF.

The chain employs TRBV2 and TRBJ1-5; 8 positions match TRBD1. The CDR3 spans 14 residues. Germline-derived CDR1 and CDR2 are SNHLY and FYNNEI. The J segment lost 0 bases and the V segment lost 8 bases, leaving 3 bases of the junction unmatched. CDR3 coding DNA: TGTGCCAGCGCGGGACAGGTTAGCAATCAGCCCCAGCATTTT. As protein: CASAGQVSNQPQHF.

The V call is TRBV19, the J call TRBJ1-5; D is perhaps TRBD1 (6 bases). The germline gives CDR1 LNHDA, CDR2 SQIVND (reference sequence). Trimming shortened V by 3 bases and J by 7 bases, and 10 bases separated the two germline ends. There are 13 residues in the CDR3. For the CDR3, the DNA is TGTGCCAGTAGTATCCGGGGACACCAGCCCCAGCATTTT. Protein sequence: CASSIRGHQPQHF.

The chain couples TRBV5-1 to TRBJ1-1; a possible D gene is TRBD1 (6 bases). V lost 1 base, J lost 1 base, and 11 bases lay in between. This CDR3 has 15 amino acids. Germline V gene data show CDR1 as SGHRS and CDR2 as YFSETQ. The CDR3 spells CASSLSRQENTEAFF. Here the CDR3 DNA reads TGCGCCAGCAGCTTGAGTCGACAGGAGAACACTGAAGCTTTCTTT.

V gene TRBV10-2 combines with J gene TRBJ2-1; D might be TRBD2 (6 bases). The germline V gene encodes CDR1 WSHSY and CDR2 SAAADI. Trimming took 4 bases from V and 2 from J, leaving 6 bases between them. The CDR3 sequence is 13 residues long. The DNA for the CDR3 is TGCGCCAGCAGTGCTAGCGCCTACAATGAGCAGTTCTTC. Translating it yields CASSASAYNEQFF.

The CDR3 nucleotides read TGTGCCAGCAGTGACCTGGGTCGACAGGGAACAAACGAGCAGTACTTC. This sequence encodes CASSDLGRQGTNEQYF. The V gene is TRBV6-1, the J gene TRBJ2-7; 7 bases line up with TRBD1. Germline V lookup: CDR1 MNHNS, CDR2 SASEGT. The CDR3 is 16 residues long. The J segment lost 5 bases and the V segment lost 3 bases, leaving 13 bases of the junction unmatched.

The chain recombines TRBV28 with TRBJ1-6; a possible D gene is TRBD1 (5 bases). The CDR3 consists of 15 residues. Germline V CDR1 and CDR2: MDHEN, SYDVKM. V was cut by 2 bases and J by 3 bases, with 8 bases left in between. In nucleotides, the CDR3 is TGTGCCAGCAGTTTAGGGACCCTCTATAATTCACCCCTCCACTTT. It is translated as CASSLGTLYNSPLHF.

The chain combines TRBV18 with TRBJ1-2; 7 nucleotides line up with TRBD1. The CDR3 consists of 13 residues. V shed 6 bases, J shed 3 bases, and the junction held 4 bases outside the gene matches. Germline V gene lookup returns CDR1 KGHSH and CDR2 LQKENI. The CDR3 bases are TGTGCCAGCTCCGACAGGGTAGACTATGGCTACACCTTC. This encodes CASSDRVDYGYTF.